Here is one T cell receptor (beta chain) with its context. The antigen is not known. These data originate in a study of T cell responses to AZD1222 COVID-19 vaccine. The table came from immunoSEQ multiplex PCR; TCRdb's copy has only in-frame clones and leaves some out. The repertoire holds almost 95,000 clones, with roughly 85% as singletons. With 4 bases removed from V and 3 bases from J, the gap between germline ends came to 16 bases. CDR3 length: 16 amino acids. In germline, CDR1 is SGHNT, CDR2 YYREEE (reference sequence). Study conclusions and caveats: Elevations in Spike-specific TCR breadth and depth followed administration of two AZD1222 doses.

V usage is TRBV5-4 and J usage is TRBJ1-4; D is undetermined. Material: peripheral blood, obtained 28 days after the second AZD1222 dose. The sequence derives from an adult who received the AZD1222 COVID-19 vaccine. The CDR3: CASSPASGSPNEKLFF. The CDR3 region has the DNA TGTGCCAGCAGCCCGGCGTCGGGGTCGCCTAATGAAAAACTGTTTTTT.